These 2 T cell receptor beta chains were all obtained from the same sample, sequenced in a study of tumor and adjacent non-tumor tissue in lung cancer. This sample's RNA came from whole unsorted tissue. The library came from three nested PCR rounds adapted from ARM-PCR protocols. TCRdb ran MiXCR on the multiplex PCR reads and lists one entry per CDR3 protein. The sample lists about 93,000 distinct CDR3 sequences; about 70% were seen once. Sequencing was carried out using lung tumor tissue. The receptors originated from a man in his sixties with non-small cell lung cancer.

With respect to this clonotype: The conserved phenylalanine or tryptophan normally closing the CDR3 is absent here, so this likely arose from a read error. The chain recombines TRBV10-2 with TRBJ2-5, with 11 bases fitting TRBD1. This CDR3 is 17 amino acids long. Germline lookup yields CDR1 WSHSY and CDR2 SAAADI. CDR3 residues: CAISDTGGTGGQETQYY. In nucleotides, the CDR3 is TGCGCCATCAGTGATACGGGTGGGACAGGGGGACAAGAGACCCAGTACTAC.

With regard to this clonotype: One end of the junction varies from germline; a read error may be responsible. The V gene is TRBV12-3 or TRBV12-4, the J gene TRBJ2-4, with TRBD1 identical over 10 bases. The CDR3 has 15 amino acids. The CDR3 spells CTSSPPGTGEGIHYF. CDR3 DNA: TGTACCAGCAGTCCACCCGGGACAGGGGAAGGCATTCATTACTTC.